This TCR beta chain emerged from a study of identical twins. Study conclusions and caveats: Weaker excess twin sharing was seen among beta out-of-frame sequences. A partial confounding effect on zero-insertion analyses could come from invariant MAIT and iNKT cells. Out-of-frame alpha sequences shared between twins exhibited an excess of low generation probability.

This clonotype has only a few counts. Antigen unknown. TCRdb analysed the 5' RACE reads with MiXCR anew, one entry per CDR3 protein. The repertoire holds under 500,000 distinct CDR3 sequences, more than 13% seen once, with approximately 1% in the top ten. Trimming removed 4 bases at V and 3 bases at J, with 10 bases between. The CDR3 sequence is 13 residues long. Germline-derived CDR1 and CDR2 are SQVTM and ANQGSEA. These data are also associated with another study on yellow fever vaccine responses in identical twins.

This TCR derives from a woman aged 18 to 35 in good health. Sequenced sample: CD4+ T cells sorted from blood. The chain links TRBV29-1 to TRBJ2-4, with D uncertain. The CDR3 DNA follows: TGCAGCGTTGTAGGGCCGAGCAAAAACATTCAGTACTTC. This gives the protein CSVVGPSKNIQYF.